Listed below are T cell receptor beta chains from one sample, sequenced in a study of immune evolution from preneoplasia to lung adenocarcinoma. The method was immunoSEQ multiplex PCR; TCRdb's version includes in-frame clones alone and lacks a portion of them. The sample has roughly 8,000 clones, around 81% seen once. The material sequenced was FFPE invasive lung adenocarcinoma tissue. The receptors were gathered from a person aged 45-60 years with lung adenocarcinoma. Both conserved end residues are part of each CDR3. D genes are given only for firm matches. Size is stated for part of the rows, as once, few or many counts, or as a class when the clone is expanded.

j_gene | d_gene | abundance | v_gene | CDR3aa | CDR3nt
TRBJ2-5 | TRBD2 | NA | TRBV5-4 | CASSPGRRAETQYF | TGTGCCAGCAGCCCCGGGAGGAGGGCGGAGACCCAGTACTTC
TRBJ2-7 | NA | NA | TRBV7-8 | CASSLGGTGLSYEQYF | TGTGCCAGCAGCTTAGGCGGGACGGGCCTATCCTACGAGCAGTACTTC
TRBJ2-3 | NA | few | TRBV5-6 | CAAEFSDTQYF | TGCGCTGCGGAGTTCTCAGATACGCAGTATTTT
TRBJ2-3 | NA | once | TRBV2 | CASDSVGASDTQYF | TGTGCCTCCGACAGCGTGGGGGCCTCAGATACGCAGTATTTT
TRBJ1-5 | NA | few | TRBV29-1 | CSVANRDNQPQHF | TGCAGCGTCGCCAACAGGGATAATCAGCCCCAGCATTTT
TRBJ2-7 | TRBD1 | few | TRBV11-3 | CASSYGQGDEQYF | TGTGCCAGCAGTTACGGACAGGGCGACGAGCAGTACTTC
TRBJ1-1 | TRBD1 | NA | TRBV29-1 | CSGIRQGAFTEAFF | TGCAGCGGTATAAGACAGGGGGCGTTCACTGAAGCTTTCTTT
TRBJ1-1 | NA | NA | TRBV6-4 | CASSALMGTEAFF | TGTGCCAGCAGTGCTCTAATGGGAACTGAAGCTTTCTTT
TRBJ2-3 | NA | NA | TRBV19 | CASSIDPGTDTQYF | TGTGCCAGTAGTATCGACCCAGGCACAGATACGCAGTATTTT
TRBJ1-2 | TRBD1 | NA | TRBV6-5 | CASSYSWTGEAYGYTF | TGTGCCAGCAGTTACTCGTGGACAGGGGAGGCCTATGGCTACACCTTC
TRBJ1-1 | NA | NA | TRBV27 | CASSFQGTPTEAFF | TGTGCCAGCAGTTTTCAGGGTACCCCAACTGAAGCTTTCTTT
TRBJ2-1 | NA | NA | TRBV15 | CATSRGADNEQFF | TGTGCCACCAGCAGAGGAGCTGACAATGAGCAGTTCTTC
TRBJ1-5 | TRBD1 | NA | TRBV9 | CASSFSGGSNQPQHF | TGTGCCAGCAGCTTCTCAGGGGGAAGCAATCAGCCCCAGCATTTT
TRBJ2-3 | TRBD1 | NA | TRBV7-3 | CASSLAGQGGITDTQYF | TGTGCCAGCAGCTTAGCGGGACAGGGAGGAATCACAGATACGCAGTATTTT
TRBJ2-7 | NA | NA | TRBV28 | CASSSGPFASGF | TGTGCCAGCAGTTCCGGCCCGTTTGCATCCGGCTTC
TRBJ2-3 | TRBD2 | NA | TRBV29-1 | CSVDPSGSGADTQYF | TGCAGCGTTGACCCTAGCGGGAGTGGGGCAGATACGCAGTATTTT
TRBJ1-4 | TRBD1 | NA | TRBV6-5 | CASRTGQKDEKLFF | TGTGCCAGCAGAACGGGACAGAAAGATGAAAAACTGTTTTTT
TRBJ1-5 | TRBD1 | NA | TRBV28 | CASSTPEQGVQTQPQHF | TGTGCCAGCAGTACCCCCGAACAGGGGGTGCAGACTCAGCCCCAGCATTTT